The clone carrying this TCR beta chain has more than one count but fewer than ten. The study defined stable Graves' hyperthyroidism as no ophthalmopathy progression within 18 months. Fresh peripheral blood, around 9.2 ml of it, supplied the PBMCs. There were TCR beta CDR3 regions amplified from RNA transcripts. HTBI primers were employed in a first-round RT-PCR of the TCR CDR3. TCRdb independently ran MiXCR on the multiplex PCR reads; one entry per CDR3 protein. The sample lists 300,000 to 500,000 distinct CDR3 sequences; just under 15% were seen once. The V and J ends lost 6 bases and 5 bases respectively, with 14 bases between them. Germline-derived CDR1 and CDR2 are LNHDA and SQIVND (reference sequence). The CDR3 contains 14 residues. The source of the sample is a study of T cells in Graves' hyperthyroidism and ophthalmopathy.

The TCR sequence derives from a young woman with Graves' hyperthyroidism. This chain connects TRBV19 to TRBJ1-5, with D perhaps matching TRBD1 (6 bases). The specimen was blood. The CDR3, as DNA: TGTGCCAGTAGACTACAGGGAGGGGATCAGCCCCAGCATTTT. Protein: CASRLQGGDQPQHF. The full variable domain, completed using reference TRBV19 and TRBJ1-5, is DGGITQSPKYLFRKEGQNVTLSCEQNLNHDAMYWYRQDPGQGLRLIYYSQIVNDFQKGDIAEGYSVSREKKESFPLTVTSAQKNPTAFYLCASRLQGGDQPQHFGDGTRLSIL.